Following are 8 T cell receptor beta chains from one sample sequenced in a study of blood T cells in healthy people across ages. A J-beta primer mix and a sample-barcoded 5' primer were used in a second PCR of about 7 to 11 cycles. TCRdb ran MiXCR on the 5' RACE reads and lists one entry per CDR3 protein. The table has under 2,000,000 distinct CDR3 sequences, about 50% seen once; the top ten hold roughly 2%. Specimen: blood. The receptors here all came from a woman aged 40-49 years in good health.

This clonotype was observed a single time. The genes are TRBV4-2 and TRBJ2-1; 8 nucleotides match TRBD2. This CDR3 spans 14 amino acids. Germline assignment: CDR1 LGHNA and CDR2 YNFKEQ. V lost 1 base and J lost 6; bases outside the gene matches: 2. CDR3 protein: CASSQGLAPNEQFF. CDR3 coding DNA: TGTGCCAGCAGCCAAGGACTAGCGCCCAATGAGCAGTTCTTC.

A single count supports this clonotype. The rearrangement links TRBV7-2 to TRBJ1-1; D might be TRBD1 (6 bases). V lost 3 bases, J lost 7 bases, and 18 bases lay in between. Per the germline V gene, CDR1 is SGHTA and CDR2 is FQGNSA. CDR3 size: 15 residues. The CDR3 nucleotides are TGTGCCAGCAGCTTCGATACGGGGGGCCGGATTGAAGCTTTCTTT. This encodes CASSFDTGGRIEAFF.

V is TRBV19 and J is TRBJ2-5; the match to TRBD1 covers 7 bases. The V gene end was trimmed by 6 bases and the J gene end by 10 bases; junction bases not matched to a gene: 8. Germline V CDR1 and CDR2: LNHDA, SQIVND (reference sequence). The CDR3 covers 12 residues. The CDR3 sequence is CASSPTGQFQYF. CDR3 sequence (DNA): TGTGCCAGTAGCCCCACGGGACAGTTCCAGTACTTC.

Only a few counts were recorded for this clonotype. The V gene is TRBV11-2, the J gene TRBJ2-7; possibly TRBD1 or TRBD2 for D (5 bases each). This CDR3 has 14 amino acids. Trimming cost V 4 bases and J 7 bases, with 17 bases left between them. CDR1 and CDR2 from the germline V gene are SGHAT and FQNNGV. The CDR3 sequence is CASSSVRGTWEQYF. The CDR3 DNA is TGTGCCAGCAGCTCCGTGAGGGGCACTTGGGAGCAGTACTTC.

The rearrangement uses TRBV11-2 and TRBJ2-3; tentative D call: TRBD2 (6 bases). The CDR3 covers 14 residues. V was trimmed by 4 bases and J by 4 bases, leaving 12 bases between them. The germline gives CDR1 SGHAT, CDR2 FQNNGV. CDR3 coding DNA: TGTGCCAGCAGCTCCGGGTGGGGGGCAGATACGCAGTATTTT. Protein sequence: CASSSGWGADTQYF.

This rearrangement joins TRBV4-3 to TRBJ2-2; D is ambiguous. The CDR3 loop spans 15 amino acids. Germline V gives CDR1 LGHNA, CDR2 YSLEER. The ends were cut back, 0 bases at V and 6 bases at J, with 11 bases in the middle. Here the CDR3 reads CASSQDWLFSGELFF. The CDR3 coding sequence is TGCGCCAGCAGCCAAGATTGGTTATTCTCCGGGGAGCTGTTTTTT.

The rearrangement links TRBV28 to TRBJ2-7; no clear D gene. The CDR3 has 11 amino acids. Trimming removed 6 bases at V and 7 bases at J, with 10 bases between. CDR1 MDHEN and CDR2 SYDVKM come from the germline V gene. In DNA, the CDR3 is TGTGCCAGCAGCACCCTGAGAGAGCAGTACTTC. It is translated as CASSTLREQYF.

V gene TRBV5-1 combines with J gene TRBJ2-1, with 7 bases fitting TRBD1. The length of the CDR3 is 15 residues. Germline-derived CDR1 and CDR2 are SGHRS and YFSETQ. V was pared by 4 bases and J by 9 bases, with 13 bases of the junction left unmatched. The CDR3 nucleotides are TGCGCCAGCAGCCCCCAGGTAACAGGGGCGAGTGAGCAGTTCTTC. Protein sequence: CASSPQVTGASEQFF.